By share, the clone carrying this T cell receptor (beta chain) counts as medium-sized (0.01 to 0.1%). Its matching antigen is unknown. This sample is drawn from a study of prognosis after radiotherapy for stage I lung cancer. About the study: About 15 patients had newly diagnosed primary stage I lung tumors, and roughly five had oligometastatic NSCLC after surgical resection of the primary tumor. Whole-study findings and limits: Frequencies of TRBV and TRBJ gene use reportedly varied by whether patients had metastases.

The TCR beta CDR3 region was amplified from genomic DNA, with two rounds of multiplex PCR being used for the amplification. Primers specific to each TRBV and TRBJ gene were used in first-round PCR. One entry per CDR3 protein results from TCRdb running MiXCR on the multiplex PCR reads. This table holds 20,000 to 30,000 distinct CDR3 sequences, about 40% found once. The CDR3 extends over 17 amino acids. Trimming pared 3 bases from V and 1 base from J, leaving 19 bases between. Germline V gives CDR1 MDHEN, CDR2 SYDVKM. The rearrangement joins TRBV28 to TRBJ2-7; D tentatively reads TRBD1 or TRBD2 (6 bases each). The input for sequencing was PBMCs, taken before or after stereotactic body radiation therapy (not recorded which). The sequence was collected from a donor over 45 with non-small cell lung cancer. The CDR3 protein is CASSLGSTGANSYEQYF. CDR3 DNA sequence: TGTGCCAGCAGTTTGGGTAGTACGGGGGCCAATTCCTACGAGCAGTACTTC. Together with reference TRBV28 and TRBJ2-7, the CDR3 gives the full variable domain: DVKVTQSSRYLVKRTGEKVFLECVQDMDHENMFWYRQDPGLGLRLIYFSYDVKMKEKGDIPEGYSVSREKKERFSLILESASTNQTSMYLCASSLGSTGANSYEQYFGPGTRLTVT.